This T cell receptor (beta chain) is drawn from a study of cytomegalovirus exposure and HLA in healthy donors. General study results and limits: Overall, some 160 TCR beta chains were annotated as cytomegalovirus-associated.

The V gene's germline CDR1 is KGHSH and CDR2 LQKENI. With 3 bases clipped from V and 2 bases from J, the junction kept 4 bases outside the gene matches. This CDR3 is built from 14 residues. Amplification used 60 Vbeta primers and 13 Jbeta primers. Sequencing used immunoSEQ multiplex PCR; TCRdb keeps in-frame clones, though not all of them. Of under 150,000 clones in the sample, around 85% were seen once. Remarks on this clone: The antigen remains undetermined.

The chain uses TRBV18 and TRBJ2-7, with TRBD1 matching 7 bases. Sequenced material: PBMCs. This receptor was obtained from a woman between 50 and 59 years old in good health and CMV-seropositive. As DNA, the CDR3 is TGTGCCAGCTCACCGTCCGGGACAGCCTACGAGCAGTACTTC. This gives the protein CASSPSGTAYEQYF.